The present T cell receptor beta chain was sequenced within a study of cytomegalovirus exposure and HLA in healthy donors. Study information: The roughly 120 million unique TCR beta sequences, from around 200 million T cells, were found by an earlier analysis. Study-level findings and limits: Productive rates of about 90% or about 30% were seen for most TCR beta V segments in an earlier analysis. Association of 15,000 to 20,000 TCR beta sequences with HLA alleles was found at 0.05 false discovery rate in a later analysis.

The CDR3 runs to 19 residues. With 0 bases removed from V and 2 bases from J, the gap between germline ends came to 17 bases. Germline CDR1 is LGHNA and CDR2 is YSLEER. About this clone: The antigen remains unidentified.

A multiplex PCR was run with 60 Vbeta primers and 13 Jbeta primers. Method: immunoSEQ multiplex PCR; TCRdb's copy keeps in-frame clones and lacks some. The sample lists under 250,000 clones, 75% to 80% occurring once. The sample consisted of PBMCs. The receptor's source is a male donor in good health and CMV-seronegative. V is TRBV4-3 and J is TRBJ2-6; possibly TRBD2 for D (6 bases). CDR3 DNA: TGCGCCAGCAGCCAAGATCTTCCGGGGACGGGGGCTGGGGCCAACGTCCTGACTTTC. It translates to CASSQDLPGTGAGANVLTF.